This T cell receptor (beta chain) comes out of a study of blood T cell repertoires in COVID-19. Data came from immunoSEQ multiplex PCR; TCRdb stores just in-frame clones and leaves some out. The sample lists about 150,000 clones; approximately 80% were seen once. The sequenced sample consisted of peripheral blood. This sequence was found in a woman aged 45-65 years with acute or convalescent COVID-19.

The DNA for the CDR3 is TGTGCCAGCAGCTTAGGTCTAGCGGGGGCCTCGGGGACCCAGTACTTC. This codes for CASSLGLAGASGTQYF. V usage is TRBV7-3 and J usage is TRBJ2-5; 10 positions match TRBD2. There are 16 residues in the CDR3. The germline gives CDR1 SGHTA, CDR2 FQGTGA. Losses at the gene ends were 2 bases for V and 7 bases for J; bases not matched to a gene: 10.